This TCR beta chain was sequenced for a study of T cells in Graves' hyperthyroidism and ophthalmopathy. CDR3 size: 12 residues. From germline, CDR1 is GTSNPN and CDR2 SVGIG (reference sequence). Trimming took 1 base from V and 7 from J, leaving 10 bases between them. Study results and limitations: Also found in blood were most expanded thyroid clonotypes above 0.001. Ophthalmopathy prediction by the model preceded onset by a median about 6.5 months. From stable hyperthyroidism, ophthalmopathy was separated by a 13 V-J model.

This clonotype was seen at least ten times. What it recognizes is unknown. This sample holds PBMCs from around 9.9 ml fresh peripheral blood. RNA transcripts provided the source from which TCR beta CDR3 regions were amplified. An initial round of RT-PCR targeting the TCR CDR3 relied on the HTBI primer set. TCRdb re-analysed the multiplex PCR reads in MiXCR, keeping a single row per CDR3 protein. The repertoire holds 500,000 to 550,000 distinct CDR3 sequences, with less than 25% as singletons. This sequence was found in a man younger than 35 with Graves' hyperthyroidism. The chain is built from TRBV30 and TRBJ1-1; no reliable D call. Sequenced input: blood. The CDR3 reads CAWSEAFLEAFF. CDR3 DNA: TGTGCCTGGAGTGAGGCCTTCCTTGAAGCTTTCTTT.